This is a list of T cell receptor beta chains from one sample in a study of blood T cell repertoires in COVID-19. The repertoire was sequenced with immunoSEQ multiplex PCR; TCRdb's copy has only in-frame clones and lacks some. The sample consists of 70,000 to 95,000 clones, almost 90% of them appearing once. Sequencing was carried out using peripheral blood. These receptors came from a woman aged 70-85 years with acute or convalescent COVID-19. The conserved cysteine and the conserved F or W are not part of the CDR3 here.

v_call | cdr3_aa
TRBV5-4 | ASSLESAGFNSPLH
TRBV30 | AFGQGVDGYT
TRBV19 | ASSSRTQGTYEQY
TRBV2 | ASREGATEHEKLF
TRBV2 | ASSEFGETDTQY
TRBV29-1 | SVGQARGGEQY
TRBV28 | ASSPGQGSMNTEAF
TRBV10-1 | ASSGSSGPPNNEQF
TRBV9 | ASREDRGNYGYT
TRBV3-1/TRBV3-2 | ASSQEAQGGLAGNTGELF
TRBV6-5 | ASRTDRGAGYT
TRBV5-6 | ASSPSGYRGDTGELF
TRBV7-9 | ASSFSGTGLEKLF
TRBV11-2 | ASSSRSGRWYEQY
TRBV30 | AWSVSRSGKFSYEQY
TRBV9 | ASSVAGGGTNEKLF
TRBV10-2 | ASNTLAGGVNEQF
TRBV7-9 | ASRSGTDSYEQY
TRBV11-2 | ASSPGQGAADTQY
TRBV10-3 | AISESGRGNTGELF
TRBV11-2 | ASSLATSGLNTQY
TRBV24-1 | ATSDSPETQY
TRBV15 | ATRGPGQGAGQPQH
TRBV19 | ASSRAGTNTEAF
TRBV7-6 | ASSHGQSSYNSPLH
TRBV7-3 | ASSLGGLAFTDTQY
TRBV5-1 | ASSPGQGASNYGYT
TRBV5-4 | ASSVGPAGNSPLH
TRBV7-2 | ASSFPGHQPQH
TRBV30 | AWSRGVSTDTQY
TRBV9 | ASSRTSAGELF
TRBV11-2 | ASSRTGGTEAF
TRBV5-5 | ASSLALQGGYNEQF
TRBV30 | AWSRVGGGEAF
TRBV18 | ASSPPGTSGTGELF
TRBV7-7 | ASSLVYRDTQY
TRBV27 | ASSLLSPQGPHNEQF
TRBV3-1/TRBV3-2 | ASSPRVNTDTQY
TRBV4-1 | ASSSGQLSSGNTIY
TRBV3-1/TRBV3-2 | ASSRSDEQF
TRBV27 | ASSLQGTGNTIY
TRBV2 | ASGWDRARFLNTEAF